This TCR beta chain was captured by sequencing in a study of shared clonotypes between healthy human individuals. CDR1 and CDR2 from the germline V gene are SGHDT and YYEEEE. Trimming took 3 bases from V and 6 from J; bases not matched to a gene: 10. The CDR3 sequence is 16 residues long. Assay used: immunoSEQ multiplex PCR; TCRdb lists only in-frame clones, some missing. The top ten clones hold more than 10% of a sample with more than 400,000 clones, about 72% of them seen once. The chain joins TRBV5-6 to TRBJ2-2, with TRBD1 identical over 8 bases. This receptor was identified in a woman between 40 and 50 years old in good health. Some clones in this sample may be carry-over from other donors' samples. The material sequenced was PBMCs. CDR3 protein: CASSSGGTGIPGELFF. The CDR3 DNA reads as TGTGCCAGCAGCTCAGGTGGGACAGGAATTCCCGGGGAGCTGTTTTTT.